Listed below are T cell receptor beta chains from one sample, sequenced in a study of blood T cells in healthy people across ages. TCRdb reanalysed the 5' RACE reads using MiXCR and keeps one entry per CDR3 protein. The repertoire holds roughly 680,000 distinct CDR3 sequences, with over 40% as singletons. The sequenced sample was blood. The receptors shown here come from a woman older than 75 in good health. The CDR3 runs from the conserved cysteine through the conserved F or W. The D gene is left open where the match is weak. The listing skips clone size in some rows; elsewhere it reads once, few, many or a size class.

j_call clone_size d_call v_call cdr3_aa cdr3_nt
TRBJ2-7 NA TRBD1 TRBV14 CASSQESRPGQGSYEQYF TGTGCCAGCAGCCAAGAGTCACGTCCGGGACAGGGATCCTACGAGCAGTACTTC
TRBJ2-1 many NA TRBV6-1 CASSAGTPDNEQFF TGTGCCAGCAGTGCCGGGACGCCAGACAATGAGCAGTTCTTC
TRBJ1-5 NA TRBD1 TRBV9 CASSGGTGTQPQHF TGTGCCAGCAGCGGCGGGACAGGGACTCAGCCCCAGCATTTT
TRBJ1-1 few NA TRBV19 CASSITRTEAFF TGTGCCAGTAGTATAACCAGGACTGAAGCTTTCTTT
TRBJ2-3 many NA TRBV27 CASSLLGVIDTQYF TGTGCCAGCAGTTTATTGGGGGTCATAGATACGCAGTATTTT
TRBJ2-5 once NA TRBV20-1 CSAGARGGETQYF TGCAGTGCTGGGGCCAGGGGGGGAGAGACCCAGTACTTC
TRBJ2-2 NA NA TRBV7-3 CASSLNRGGAGELFF TGTGCCAGCAGCTTAAACAGGGGGGGCGCCGGGGAGCTGTTTTTT
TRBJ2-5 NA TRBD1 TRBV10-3 CAISGSLTGIGQTQYF TGTGCCATCAGTGGCTCGCTGACAGGGATTGGGCAGACCCAGTACTTC
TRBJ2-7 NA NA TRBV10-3 CASGTSIYNEQYF TGTGCCAGCGGGACATCCATCTACAATGAGCAGTACTTC
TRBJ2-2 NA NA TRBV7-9 CASSKPGARVTGELFF TGTGCCAGCAGCAAACCGGGCGCCAGGGTCACCGGGGAGCTGTTTTTT
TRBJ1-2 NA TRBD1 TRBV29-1 CSVSRTGTNYGYTF TGCAGCGTTTCGAGGACAGGGACAAACTATGGCTACACCTTC
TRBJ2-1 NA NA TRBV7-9 CASSPLSVSRYNEQFF TGTGCCAGCAGCCCTCTGTCGGTGTCGCGCTACAATGAGCAGTTCTTC
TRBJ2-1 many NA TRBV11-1 CASSFLDNEQFF TGTGCCAGCAGCTTTCTGGATAATGAGCAGTTCTTC
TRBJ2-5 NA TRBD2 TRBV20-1 CSASPTPGLASETQYF TGCAGTGCTAGCCCCACCCCGGGACTAGCGTCAGAGACCCAGTACTTC
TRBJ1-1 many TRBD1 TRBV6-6 CASSSLTGGFTEAFF TGTGCCAGCAGTTCATTGACAGGGGGCTTTACTGAAGCTTTCTTT
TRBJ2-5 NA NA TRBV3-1 CASSQDQRASETQYF TGTGCCAGCAGCCAAGATCAGCGAGCGAGTGAGACCCAGTACTTC
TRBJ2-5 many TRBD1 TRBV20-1 CSAKPTGAQETQYF TGCAGTGCTAAACCGACAGGGGCACAAGAGACCCAGTACTTC
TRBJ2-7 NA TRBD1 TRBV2 CASSEAPGQSYEQYF TGTGCCAGCAGTGAAGCCCCGGGACAGTCCTACGAGCAGTACTTC
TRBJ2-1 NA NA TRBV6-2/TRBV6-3 CASTPRGTTNNEQFF TGTGCCAGCACTCCTAGGGGGACAACTAACAATGAGCAGTTCTTC
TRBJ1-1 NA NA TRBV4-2 CASSQGGRGQNTEAFF TGTGCCAGCAGCCAAGGTGGAAGGGGCCAGAACACTGAAGCTTTCTTT
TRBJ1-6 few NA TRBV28 CASSFGGETYNSPLHF TGTGCCAGCAGTTTTGGGGGCGAAACCTATAATTCACCCCTCCACTTT
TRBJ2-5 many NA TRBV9 CASSGASFEAETQYF TGTGCCAGCAGCGGGGCTAGCTTCGAAGCGGAGACCCAGTACTTC
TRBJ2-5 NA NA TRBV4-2 CASSQGYNAYNEQYF TGTGCCAGCAGCCAAGGTTACAACGCCTACAATGAGCAGTACTTC
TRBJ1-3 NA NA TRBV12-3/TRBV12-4 CASSRRGGRYSGNTIYF TGTGCCAGCAGTCGGCGGGGGGGGCGGTACTCTGGAAACACCATATATTTT
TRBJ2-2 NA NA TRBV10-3 CAIMAGRENTGELFF TGTGCCATCATGGCGGGCAGGGAAAACACCGGGGAGCTGTTTTTT
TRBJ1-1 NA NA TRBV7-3 CASSSAVNTEAFF TGTGCCAGCAGCTCCGCGGTGAACACTGAAGCTTTCTTT
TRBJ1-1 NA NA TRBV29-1 CSHHRVRVNTEAFF TGCAGCCATCATCGTGTAAGGGTGAACACTGAAGCTTTCTTT
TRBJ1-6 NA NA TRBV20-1 CSARTTVHNSPLHF TGCAGTGCTAGGACGACAGTCCATAATTCACCCCTCCACTTT
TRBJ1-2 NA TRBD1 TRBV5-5 CASSTGQLVYGYTF TGTGCCAGCAGCACGGGACAGCTAGTCTATGGCTACACCTTC
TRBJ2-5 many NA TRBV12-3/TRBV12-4 CASTPPGSGWETQYF TGTGCCAGCACCCCCCCGGGTTCTGGCTGGGAGACCCAGTACTTC
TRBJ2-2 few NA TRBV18 CASSPWTVNTGELFF TGTGCCAGCTCTCCATGGACAGTTAACACCGGGGAGCTGTTTTTT
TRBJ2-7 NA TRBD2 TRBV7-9 CASSLSLGTSGREQYF TGTGCCAGCAGCCTATCCCTGGGGACTAGCGGAAGGGAGCAGTACTTC
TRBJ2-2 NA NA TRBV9 CASSATFREGTGELFF TGTGCCAGCAGCGCCACGTTCCGAGAGGGCACCGGGGAGCTGTTTTTT
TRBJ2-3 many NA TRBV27 CASNPMGLGDTQYF TGTGCCAGCAACCCTATGGGTCTTGGAGATACGCAGTATTTT
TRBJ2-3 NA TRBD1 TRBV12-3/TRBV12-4 CASSLVDRGGTDTQYF TGTGCCAGCAGTTTAGTTGACAGGGGAGGCACAGATACGCAGTATTTT
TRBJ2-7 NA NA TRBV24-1 CATRIVRDEQYF TGTGCCACCAGGATCGTACGGGACGAGCAGTACTTC
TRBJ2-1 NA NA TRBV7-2 CASSLEGTYSYNEQFF TGTGCCAGCAGCTTAGAGGGGACTTACTCCTACAATGAGCAGTTCTTC
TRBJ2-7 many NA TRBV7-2 CASSFYPGKGSSYEQYF TGTGCCAGCAGCTTTTATCCGGGAAAGGGAAGCTCCTACGAGCAGTACTTC
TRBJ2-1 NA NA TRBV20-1 CSAMGPVGQFF TGCAGTGCAATGGGCCCAGTCGGGCAGTTCTTC
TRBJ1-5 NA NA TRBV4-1 CASSQERVAGPQHF TGCGCCAGCAGCCAAGAAAGGGTCGCGGGGCCCCAGCATTTT
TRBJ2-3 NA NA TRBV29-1 CSVEGTTDTQYF TGCAGCGTTGAAGGGACAACAGATACGCAGTATTTT
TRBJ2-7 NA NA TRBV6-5 CASSYLSPGPTSSYEQYF TGTGCCAGCAGTTACCTCTCCCCGGGCCCGACGAGCTCCTACGAGCAGTACTTC
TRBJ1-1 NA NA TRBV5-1 CASSLDSRGGAEAFF TGCGCCAGCAGCTTGGATTCGAGGGGGGGGGCTGAAGCTTTCTTT
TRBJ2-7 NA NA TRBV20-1 CSARPEDTYEQYF TGCAGTGCTAGACCCGAGGACACCTACGAGCAGTACTTC
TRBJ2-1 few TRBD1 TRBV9 CASSGGQGGGEQFF TGTGCCAGCAGCGGGGGACAGGGAGGAGGTGAGCAGTTCTTC
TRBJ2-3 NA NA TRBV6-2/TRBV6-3 CASSYNVADTQYF TGTGCCAGCAGTTATAATGTCGCAGATACGCAGTATTTT
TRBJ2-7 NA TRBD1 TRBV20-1 CSADGQVLYEQYF TGCAGTGCGGACGGACAGGTTCTCTACGAGCAGTACTTC